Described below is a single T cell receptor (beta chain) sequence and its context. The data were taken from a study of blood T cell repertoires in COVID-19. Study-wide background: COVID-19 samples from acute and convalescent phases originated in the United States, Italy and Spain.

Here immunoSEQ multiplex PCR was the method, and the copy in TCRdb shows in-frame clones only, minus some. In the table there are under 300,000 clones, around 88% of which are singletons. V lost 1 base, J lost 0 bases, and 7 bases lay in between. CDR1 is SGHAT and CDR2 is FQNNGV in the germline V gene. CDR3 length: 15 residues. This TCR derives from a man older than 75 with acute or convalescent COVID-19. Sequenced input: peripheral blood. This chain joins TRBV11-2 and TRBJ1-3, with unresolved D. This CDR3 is CASSLGAGSGNTIYF. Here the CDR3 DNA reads TGTGCCAGCAGCTTAGGCGCGGGCTCTGGAAACACCATATATTTT.